This TCR beta chain appears in the sequencing data of a study of T cells in Graves' hyperthyroidism and ophthalmopathy (dated by TCRdb to between 2018 and 2020). As for the study more broadly: Peripheral blood was sampled at the time of initial diagnosis, prior to any treatment. To identify distinguishing TCR V-J signatures, a discovery cohort of around 98 patients was used, comprising 40 to 45 with Graves' ophthalmopathy and approximately 57 with stable Graves' hyperthyroidism. Prospective prediction of ophthalmopathy was tested in an independent validation cohort consisting of about 19 hyperthyroidism patients and 15 to 17 patients who later progressed to ophthalmopathy. For training and testing, the 80 to 100 patients in the discovery cohort were randomly divided in a 7:3 ratio. In roughly six Graves' hyperthyroidism patients, the study also compared T-cell repertoires from thyroid tissue with T-cell repertoires from blood. After blood sampling, hyperthyroidism patients were treated with methimazole at a starting dose of 30 mg daily, and ophthalmopathy patients were treated with high-dose intravenous methylprednisolone. The paper reports TCR Vbeta CDR3 sequencing of over 120 peripheral blood samples: approximately 41 ophthalmopathy, over 70 hyperthyroidism and around 17 progressor patients.

At least ten counts were recorded for this clonotype. No cognate antigen has been identified for it. There are no base qualities to consult, and no much larger clone falls within one base. CDR1 and CDR2, per the germline V gene (reference sequence), are DFQATT and SNEGSKA. Counted from cysteine to phenylalanine, this CDR3 has 15 amino acids. Just the 45-base CDR3 DNA is kept, in frame starting at base 1. Trimming accounts for 6 bases at V and 0 bases at J, while the number of junction bases matched to no gene is 6. On the study overall, not on this receptor specifically: No statistical method was used to set the sample size in advance, and investigators knew the group allocation. A 13 V-J signature model separated ophthalmopathy from stable hyperthyroidism, with approximately 87% sensitivity and 81% to 83% specificity in cross-validation and 80%/75% in testing. Most expanded thyroid clonotypes (frequency above 0.001) were also detected in blood, suggesting blood repertoires may reflect thyroid immune responses. During validation, the model predicted progression to ophthalmopathy a median of around 6 months ahead of onset, with almost 71% sensitivity and less than 85% specificity.

The TCR beta CDR3 regions were amplified from the RNA transcripts. For the first round of RT-PCR on the TCR CDR3, the HTBI primer set was used together with the Qiagen OneStep RT-PCR kit. The libraries were constructed in a second round of multiplex PCR and then size-selected and purified. Libraries were sequenced paired-end with 100 bp reads on an Illumina HiSeq2000. The authors processed their data as follows. SOAPnuke was used to process the raw data, removing reads that contained adapters or uncalled bases, had a mean Phred below 15, or lacked an exact match to the constant primer or identifier. COPE v1.2.5 was used to merge high-quality paired reads, and clonotypes were defined as unique nucleotide sequences. MiTCR v1.1 was used to align the clonotypes against IMGT TRBV, TRBD and TRBJ reference segments. The analysis was restricted to V-J combinations with a frequency above 0.0001, which together covered 99.2% of the repertoires. A TCS score was defined as the ratio of F50 (clonal expansion) to E x V (chaos), with BLOSUM62-based TCRdist applied between CDR3 peptides within each V-J. Welch's t-statistics and random forest reduced roughly 540 V-J features to 13, which were used in a naive Bayes classifier (R e1071). TCRdb trimmed public reads at Q25 via fastp, called clones via MiXCR and kept in-frame beta chains. Rows merge per CDR3 protein into single entries with the most common DNA and genes. These V and J calls are TCRdb output, not the study's own analysis. Counted in this sample were over 150,000 distinct CDR3 sequences; less than 20% of them appeared once. The biggest ten clones account for about 50% of the sample.

Stable Graves' hyperthyroidism was defined as the absence of progression to ophthalmopathy over 18 months of follow-up. The hyperthyroidism patients were between 18 and 65 years old and newly diagnosed, with a disease duration of less than 2 months. The study excluded patients with uncontrolled infections, other autoimmune diseases, pregnancy or lactation. Clinical symptoms, serum thyroxine and TRAb, thyroid ultrasound, and orbital computed tomography formed the basis for the diagnoses. PBMCs were isolated from 8 to 10 ml of fresh peripheral blood by Ficoll-Paque density gradient centrifugation. Trizol reagent was used to extract total RNA, and RNA quality was then checked on an Agilent 2100 Bioanalyzer.

The rearranged chain carries TRBV20-1 and TRBJ1-1, and 11 junctional nucleotides match TRBD1. The sequence came from a woman in her forties or fifties with Graves' hyperthyroidism. Sequencing input: blood. The DNA is as follows: TGCAGTGCCAATGGACAGGGGGCGATGAACACTGAAGCTTTCTTT. This is translated as CSANGQGAMNTEAFF.